Presented here are 11 T cell receptor beta chains from one specimen sequenced in a study of long-term antiretroviral therapy in people with HIV. It was version v3.0 of the immunoSEQ assay that was run at survey level. The method was immunoSEQ multiplex PCR; TCRdb's version includes in-frame clones alone and lacks a portion of them. The sample has around 20,000 clones; less than 85% are singletons. The source material was unsorted PBMCs, sampled 0.5 years before starting antiretroviral therapy. The receptors stem from a woman aged 50 to 65 with HIV.

The V gene is TRBV7-3, the J gene TRBJ2-7; TRBD2 might be the D (7 bases). CDR3 length equals 14 residues. From germline, CDR1 is SGHTA and CDR2 FQGTGA. V lost 5 bases to trimming and J lost 1 base, with 12 bases between them. This chain's CDR3 is CASSKAGTSYEQYF. For the CDR3, the DNA is TGTGCCAGCAGCAAAGCGGGGACATCCTACGAGCAGTACTTC.

The chain uses TRBV5-1 and TRBJ2-7, with D hard to call. The V and J ends lost 0 bases and 0 bases respectively, with 10 bases between them. The germline CDR1 and CDR2 sequences are SGHRS and YFSETQ. The CDR3 consists of 15 residues. CDR3 in amino acids: CASSLDLPASYEQYF. The DNA for the CDR3 is TGCGCCAGCAGCTTGGACCTACCCGCCTCCTACGAGCAGTACTTC. Variable domain in full (rest from reference TRBV5-1 and TRBJ2-7): KAGVTQTPRYLIKTRGQQVTLSCSPISGHRSVSWYQQTPGQGLQFLFEYFSETQRNKGNFPGRFSGRQFSNSRSEMNVSTLELGDSALYLCASSLDLPASYEQYFGPGTRLTVT.

This clone has a single count. The chain has TRBV2 and TRBJ2-1; D not resolved. This CDR3 spans 13 amino acids. Between the trimmed V and J ends, which lost 7 bases and 11 bases, there was a span of 18 bases. Germline loops: CDR1 SNHLY, CDR2 FYNNEI. CDR3 loop: CASTPRPFDKQFF. CDR3 DNA sequence: TGTGCCAGCACCCCGAGGCCGTTTGACAAGCAGTTCTTC.

This rearrangement joins TRBV7-8 to TRBJ1-2, with D hard to call. The CDR3 length is 15 residues. V lost 2 bases and J 3 bases, leaving 13 bases between the germline ends. Germline CDR1 reads SGHVS; CDR2 reads FQNEAQ. CDR3 coding DNA: TGTGCCAGCAGCTTATCGGCAGGCTACTACTATGGCTACACCTTC. The encoded protein is CASSLSAGYYYGYTF.

The rearrangement uses TRBV30 and TRBJ1-6, with D possibly TRBD1 on 5 matching bases. Germline V lookup: CDR1 GTSNPN, CDR2 SVGIG (reference sequence). The CDR3 runs 16 residues. Trimming removed 2 bases from V and 5 bases from J, with 16 bases in between. CDR3 sequence reads: CAWSRGVGGNNSPLHF. Written as DNA, the CDR3 is TGTGCCTGGAGTAGAGGGGTGGGGGGTAATAATTCACCCCTCCACTTT. Full variable domain (rest looked up from reference TRBV30 and TRBJ1-6): SQTIHQWPATLVQPVGSPLSLECTVEGTSNPNLYWYRQAAGRGLQLLFYSVGIGQISSEVPQNLSASRPQDRQFILSSKKLLLSDSGFYLCAWSRGVGGNNSPLHFGNGTRLTVT.

The table lists this clone with a count of one. The chain links TRBV5-6 to TRBJ2-1, with D perhaps TRBD2 (6 bases). Trimming shortened V by 4 bases and J by 2 bases, and 16 bases separated the two germline ends. This CDR3 spans 16 amino acids. Germline CDR1 is SGHDT and CDR2 is YYEEEE. The CDR3 nucleotides are TGTGCCAGCAGCGTGTTGCGGGGTCCTCCCTACAATGAGCAGTTCTTC. As protein: CASSVLRGPPYNEQFF. The whole variable domain, remainder taken from reference TRBV5-6 and TRBJ2-1, is DAGVTQSPTHLIKTRGQQVTLRCSPKSGHDTVSWYQQALGQGPQFIFQYYEEEERQRGNFPDRFSGHQFPNYSSELNVNALLLGDSALYLCASSVLRGPPYNEQFFGPGTRLTVL.

J is TRBJ1-1 and V is TRBV5-1; TRBD1 matches 9 bases. The CDR3 extends over 15 amino acids. Per germline, CDR1 SGHRS and CDR2 YFSETQ. V was clipped by 4 bases and J by 3 bases; unmatched bases: 7. CDR3 nucleotide sequence: TGCGCCAGCAGCCCGGGACAGGGAGGGTACACTGAAGCTTTCTTT. It is translated as CASSPGQGGYTEAFF.

The rearrangement uses TRBV2 and TRBJ1-1, with TRBD1 identical over 8 bases. The CDR3 sequence is 12 residues long. Germline values: CDR1 SNHLY, CDR2 FYNNEI. The ends lost 6 bases at V and 8 bases at J; junction bases unmatched: 5. DNA for the CDR3: TGTGCCAGCAGGCCCCGGGACAGGGAAGCTTTCTTT. Protein: CASRPRDREAFF. Full variable domain (missing parts from reference TRBV2 and TRBJ1-1): EPEVTQTPSHQVTQMGQEVILRCVPISNHLYFYWYRQILGQKVEFLVSFYNNEISEKSEIFDDQFSVERPDGSNFTLKIRSTKLEDSAMYFCASRPRDREAFFGQGTRLTVV.

The V and J genes are TRBV7-9 and TRBJ2-1; weak D call: TRBD1 (5 bases). The CDR3 length is 14 residues. Trimming stripped 3 bases from V and 9 bases from J, with 15 bases between. Per the germline V gene, CDR1 is SEHNR and CDR2 is FQNEAQ (reference sequence). In DNA, the CDR3 is TGTGCCAGCAGCTTTTCCCCAGGGCCAGTTGAGCAGTTCTTC. Its protein is CASSFSPGPVEQFF. The full variable domain, its missing parts supplied by reference TRBV7-9 and TRBJ2-1, is DTGVSQNPRHKITKRGQNVTFRCDPISEHNRLYWYRQTLGQGPEFLTYFQNEAQLEKSRLLSDRFSAERPKGSFSTLEIQRTEQGDSAMYLCASSFSPGPVEQFFGPGTRLTVL.

The J gene is TRBJ2-7, the V gene TRBV6-1; D possibly corresponds to TRBD1 (6 bases). This CDR3 region has 13 residues. Germline lookup yields CDR1 MNHNS and CDR2 SASEGT. Trimming pared 8 bases from V and 2 bases from J, leaving 13 bases between. The CDR3 is CASSAGQTYEQYV. The CDR3 DNA is TGTGCCAGCTCGGCAGGACAGACCTACGAGCAGTACGTC.

The chain joins TRBV19 to TRBJ1-6; 7 bases align to TRBD1. Germline CDR1 and CDR2: LNHDA and SQIVND (reference sequence). The V gene end was trimmed by 3 bases and the J gene end by 5 bases; junction bases not matched to a gene: 1. This CDR3 has 14 amino acids. The CDR3 region is CASSIGTDNSPLHF. In DNA, the CDR3 is TGTGCCAGTAGTATTGGGACAGATAATTCACCCCTCCACTTT.